One and the same sample provided the 27 T cell receptor beta chains below, sequenced in a study of blood T cell repertoires in COVID-19. Clones were sequenced by immunoSEQ multiplex PCR, and TCRdb holds only the in-frame ones, with some missing. The profile shows approximately 84,000 clones, around four fifths of them singletons. The sample was peripheral blood. Receptor source: a human donor in a cohort sampled during active COVID-19.

V gene TRBV6-5 combines with J gene TRBJ1-2; a weak D match, TRBD1 (5 bases). The V and J ends lost 11 bases and 7 bases respectively, with 17 bases between them. The CDR3 loop spans 12 amino acids. CDR1 and CDR2 from the germline V gene are MNHEY and SVGAGI. Here the CDR3 reads CALQGARAGYTF. CDR3 DNA sequence: TGTGCCCTTCAAGGGGCCAGGGCTGGCTACACCTTC.

The chain employs TRBV6-1 and TRBJ2-4; 14 bases line up with TRBD2. CDR3 length: 17 amino acids. CDR1 MNHNS and CDR2 SASEGT come from the germline V gene. Trimming at V came to 2 bases and at J to 4 bases, leaving 4 bases not matched to a gene. CDR3 in amino acids: CASSERLAGGRKNIQYF. The DNA for the CDR3 is TGTGCCAGCAGTGAAAGACTAGCGGGAGGGAGAAAAAACATTCAGTACTTC.

This clone has more than one count but fewer than ten. V and J are TRBV18 and TRBJ1-4; D ambiguous. V lost 6 bases and J lost 10, with 18 bases in between. The CDR3 extends over 14 amino acids. Germline lookup yields CDR1 KGHSH and CDR2 LQKENI. CDR3 DNA sequence: TGTGCCAGCTCCCCTGACCCCGACATGAGAAAACTGTTTTTT. Its protein is CASSPDPDMRKLFF.

The table lists this clone with a count of one. The chain is built from TRBV6-1 and TRBJ2-7, with TRBD2 matching 8 bases. The CDR3 consists of 15 residues. Germline loops: CDR1 MNHNS, CDR2 SASEGT. Trimming at V came to 3 bases and at J to 6 bases, leaving 10 bases not matched to a gene. The CDR3 nucleotides are TGTGCCAGCAGTGATAAAAAAGCGGGAGCGGGCGAGCAGTACTTC. Amino acid sequence: CASSDKKAGAGEQYF.

This clone was observed a single time. The chain carries TRBV12-3 or TRBV12-4 and TRBJ2-1; D is undetermined. Trimming took 4 bases from V and 8 from J, leaving 9 bases between them. The CDR3 extends over 12 amino acids. In DNA, the CDR3 is TGTGCCAGCAGTTCCATCGGAGATGAGCAGTTCTTC. It yields the protein CASSSIGDEQFF.

The chain has TRBV5-5 and TRBJ1-4, with D possibly matching TRBD1 (5 bases). V lost 3 bases to trimming and J lost 0 bases, with 15 bases between them. The CDR3 runs to 17 residues. CDR1 and CDR2 from the germline V gene are SGHKS and YYEKEE (reference sequence). In nucleotides, the CDR3 is TGTGCCAGCAGCTCGGTCCCTACGGGGGCAACTAATGAAAAACTGTTTTTT. Translated, it gives CASSSVPTGATNEKLFF.

The J gene is TRBJ2-7, the V gene TRBV7-6, with 13 bases matching TRBD2. The CDR3 spans 20 residues. CDR1 is SGHVS and CDR2 is FNYEAQ in the germline V gene. Unmatched junction bases numbered 16, after V lost 4 bases and J lost 1 base. The DNA of the CDR3 is TGTGCCAGCAGCTCGATTACGGGACTAGCGGGGTCTCTTTGGTCCTACGAGCAGTACTTC. This gives the protein CASSSITGLAGSLWSYEQYF.

The chain recombines TRBV2 with TRBJ2-1; 11 positions agree with TRBD1. The CDR3 is 14 residues long. The J segment lost 7 bases and the V segment lost 8 bases, leaving 7 bases of the junction unmatched. From germline, CDR1 is SNHLY and CDR2 FYNNEI. As DNA, the CDR3 is TGTGCCAGCTCCGGGACAGGGGGTTTGAATGAGCAGTTCTTC. Residues: CASSGTGGLNEQFF.

The chain uses TRBV3-1 (or the pseudogene TRBV3-2) and TRBJ2-3; D perhaps matches TRBD2 (7 bases). Trimming removed 4 bases at V and 6 bases at J, with 17 bases between. The CDR3 is 15 residues long. Germline V gives CDR1 LGHDT, CDR2 YNNKEL (reference sequence). The CDR3 region has the DNA TGTGCCAGCAGCCGGTCGGGGGGCGAAGGGGATACGCAGTATTTT. It specifies CASSRSGGEGDTQYF.

J is TRBJ2-1 and V is TRBV30; D is perhaps TRBD1 (6 bases). Trimming removed 2 bases from V and 9 bases from J, with 8 bases in between. The CDR3 is 11 residues long. In germline, CDR1 is GTSNPN, CDR2 SVGIG (reference sequence). The CDR3 DNA follows: TGTGCCTGGAGTCCCAGGGGTGAGCAGTTCTTC. Translation: CAWSPRGEQFF.

This clone was picked up a small number of times. The V call is TRBV30, the J call TRBJ1-6; D not resolved. This CDR3 is built from 16 residues. With 0 bases removed from V and 7 bases from J, the gap between germline ends came to 16 bases. Germline lookup yields CDR1 GTSNPN and CDR2 SVGIG (reference sequence). CDR3 in amino acids: CAWSVLAAPGNSPLHF. The DNA for the CDR3 is TGTGCCTGGAGTGTATTGGCTGCTCCGGGGAATTCACCCCTCCACTTT.

The chain is built from TRBV19 and TRBJ1-3; 9 nucleotides align to TRBD1. The CDR3 spans 15 residues. CDR1 is LNHDA, CDR2 SQIVND, per germline (reference sequence). V lost 6 bases and J lost 5; bases outside the gene matches: 8. The CDR3 sequence: CASRRDGTGRNTIYF. As DNA, the CDR3 is TGTGCCAGTAGACGTGACGGGACAGGGAGAAACACCATATATTTT.

The chain employs TRBV10-1 and TRBJ1-6; 8 nucleotides line up with TRBD1. This CDR3 comprises 15 residues. Germline assignment: CDR1 WNHNN and CDR2 SYGVQD (reference sequence). Losses at the gene ends were 4 bases for V and 6 bases for J; bases not matched to a gene: 5. The CDR3: CASSASTGGNSPLHF. CDR3 coding DNA: TGCGCCAGCAGTGCCAGCACAGGGGGTAATTCACCCCTCCACTTT.

The chain employs TRBV6-5 and TRBJ1-1; D uncertain. Germline V gene sequence: CDR1 MNHEY, CDR2 SVGAGI. The CDR3 has 13 amino acids. The germline V and J ends were trimmed by 6 bases and 4 bases, with 12 bases remaining between them. CDR3 sequence: CASSKLSGTEAFF. CDR3 in DNA: TGTGCCAGCAGCAAACTTTCGGGCACTGAAGCTTTCTTT.

The chain links TRBV5-1 to TRBJ1-6; D uncertain. The CDR3 has 13 residues. Germline CDR1 reads SGHRS; CDR2 reads YFSETQ. Trimming shortened V by 6 bases and J by 5 bases, and 9 bases separated the two germline ends. The CDR3 region has the DNA TGCGCCAGCAAGAGCGGAAATAATTCACCCCTCCACTTT. Its protein product is CASKSGNNSPLHF.

This sequence joins TRBV1 and TRBJ2-7; the D segment call TRBD2 is taken from the table without a DNA check. TRBV1 constitutes a pseudogene. CDR3 length: 13 amino acids. The CDR3 DNA reads as TGCACCAGCAGCTATGGGACTATCTACGAGCAGTACTTC. It yields the protein CTSSYGTIYEQYF.

V is TRBV19 and J is TRBJ2-3, with a possible D match to TRBD1 (8 bases). This CDR3 is 17 amino acids long. Trimming took 5 bases from V and 6 from J, leaving 24 bases between them. Germline CDR1 and CDR2: LNHDA and SQIVND (reference sequence). CDR3 DNA sequence: TGTGCCAGTAGTTTCCGCGGGGGCAGGGGGCAAGTGGATACGCAGTATTTT. It yields the protein CASSFRGGRGQVDTQYF.

The J gene is TRBJ1-6, the V gene TRBV28, with TRBD1 identical over 10 bases. The CDR3 contains 14 residues. The junction had 3 bases not matched to a gene; V was cut back by 3 bases and J by 10 bases. Germline V gives CDR1 MDHEN, CDR2 SYDVKM. The CDR3 is CASSLGQGYSPLHF. In nucleotides, the CDR3 is TGTGCCAGCAGTTTGGGACAGGGGTACTCACCCCTCCACTTT.

The rearrangement links TRBV6-6 to TRBJ2-1, with 8 bases that match TRBD1. Trimming cost V 2 bases and J 7 bases; bases outside gene matches: 7. The CDR3 has 15 amino acids. Germline-derived CDR1 and CDR2 are MNHNY and SVGAGI (reference sequence). The CDR3 region is CASSYGQGARNEQFF. CDR3 in DNA: TGTGCCAGCAGTTACGGTCAGGGGGCGCGAAATGAGCAGTTCTTC.

This chain joins TRBV9 and TRBJ1-4; weak D call: TRBD1 (6 bases). Germline V gene lookup returns CDR1 SGDLS and CDR2 YYNGEE. With 4 bases removed from V and 7 bases from J, the gap between germline ends came to 20 bases. This CDR3 is 16 amino acids long. The CDR3 loop reads CASSSGTGRSSEKLFF. The CDR3 DNA reads TGTGCCAGCAGCTCCGGTACAGGGCGGTCCAGTGAAAAACTGTTTTTT.

The genes are TRBV27 and TRBJ1-1; TRBD1 matches 10 bases. V lost 2 bases to trimming and J lost 5 bases; unmatched junction nucleotides: 2. CDR1 and CDR2 from the germline V gene are MNHEY and SMNVEV (reference sequence). CDR3 size: 14 residues. The CDR3 DNA follows: TGTGCCAGCAGTTTAGGGACAGGGGAAACTGAAGCTTTCTTT. As protein: CASSLGTGETEAFF.

The rearrangement links TRBV18 to TRBJ2-1, with 10 bases aligning to TRBD2. The CDR3 consists of 16 residues. The V and J ends lost 4 bases and 4 bases, in that order; junction bases with no gene match: 7. CDR1 is KGHSH, CDR2 LQKENI, per germline. The CDR3 coding sequence is TGTGCCAGCTCACGGCGGACTAGCGGAAAGTACAATGAGCAGTTCTTC. Protein sequence: CASSRRTSGKYNEQFF.

CDR3 in DNA: TGTGCCAGCAGTGAAGTCTTAGCCGGAACAGATACGCAGTATTTT. Its protein product is CASSEVLAGTDTQYF. This chain links TRBV2 with TRBJ2-3; no clear D gene. The CDR3 has 15 amino acids. Deletions cut 1 base from V and 3 bases from J, with 11 bases between. Germline V gene sequence: CDR1 SNHLY, CDR2 FYNNEI.

The V call is TRBV14, the J call TRBJ1-4, with D unresolved. Germline V gene lookup returns CDR1 SGHDN and CDR2 FVKESK. Trimming removed 0 bases at V and 6 bases at J, with 8 bases between. This CDR3 has 14 residues. The CDR3, as DNA: TGTGCCAGCAGCCAAGATTGGAGGGATGAAAAACTGTTTTTT. It yields the protein CASSQDWRDEKLFF.

The CDR3 DNA follows: TGTGCCACCAGTGATTCCGGGCTACAGGGGCACAATGAGCAGTTCTTC. Its translation: CATSDSGLQGHNEQFF. V gene TRBV24-1 combines with J gene TRBJ2-1, with 7 bases identical to TRBD1. The V segment lost 2 bases and the J segment 5 bases; nucleotides outside the gene matches: 8. The CDR3 is 16 residues long. The germline gives CDR1 KGHDR, CDR2 SFDVKD.

The chain recombines TRBV10-3 with TRBJ2-2; no definite D call. CDR1 and CDR2 (germline): ENHRY, SYGVKD. The V end lost 3 bases, the J end lost 1 base, and 9 bases lay between the germline ends. CDR3 length: 15 residues. CDR3 residues: CAISDMEKNTGELFF. The CDR3 DNA reads TGTGCCATCAGTGATATGGAGAAGAACACCGGGGAGCTGTTTTTT.

The chain links TRBV18 to TRBJ1-5, with 7 nucleotides matching TRBD1. Looked up from germline, CDR1 is KGHSH and CDR2 is LQKENI. Losses at the gene ends were 4 bases for V and 7 bases for J; bases not matched to a gene: 4. CDR3 size: 13 residues. CDR3 in DNA: TGTGCCAGCTCACAGGCAGGGGGACAGCCCCAGCATTTT. Protein: CASSQAGGQPQHF.